The 21 T cell receptor beta chains below come from one sample, sequenced in a study of blood T cells in healthy people across ages. The authors ran a second PCR of about 6 to 11 cycles using a sample-barcoded 5' primer and a J-beta primer mix. TCRdb re-analysed the 5' RACE reads in MiXCR, keeping a single row per CDR3 protein. The repertoire includes about 970,000 distinct CDR3 sequences, roughly 51% of them detected once, and 20% to 25% sits in the top ten. The sample taken for sequencing was blood. All receptors derive from a woman aged 55-75 years in good health.

The sample holds a few counts of this clonotype. The chain carries TRBV5-1 and TRBJ2-1, with 8 bases lining up with TRBD1. This CDR3 spans 16 amino acids. Losses at the gene ends were 1 base for V and 6 bases for J; bases not matched to a gene: 9. The germline V gene encodes CDR1 SGHRS and CDR2 YFSETQ. The DNA for the CDR3 is TGCGCCAGCAGCTTGAGCGTTGGACAGGGAAGCAATGAGCAGTTCTTC. As protein: CASSLSVGQGSNEQFF.

This clonotype was counted a single time. The chain links TRBV5-1 to TRBJ1-1; 8 positions match TRBD1. The CDR3 spans 16 residues. V lost 1 base to trimming and J lost 2 bases; unmatched junction nucleotides: 7. The V gene's germline CDR1 is SGHRS and CDR2 YFSETQ. The CDR3 DNA sequence: TGCGCCAGCAGCTTGCAGAGGACAGGGAGAAACACTGAAGCTTTCTTT. Translated, it gives CASSLQRTGRNTEAFF.

This clonotype was observed a handful of times. This chain's CDR3 is CASSLWGPRLNSPLHF. The CDR3 DNA reads TGTGCCAGCAGCTTGTGGGGTCCCCGGCTGAATTCACCCCTCCACTTT. The chain links TRBV5-6 to TRBJ1-6; unclear D gene. V lost 1 base to trimming and J lost 7 bases, with 15 bases between them. CDR3 length: 16 residues. Germline values: CDR1 SGHDT, CDR2 YYEEEE.

The gene calls are TRBV6-5 and TRBJ2-1, with D perhaps TRBD1 (6 bases). The germline V gene has CDR1 MNHEY and CDR2 SVGAGI. V lost 2 bases to trimming and J lost 12 bases, with 14 bases between them. The CDR3 sequence is 13 residues long. The chain's CDR3 is CASSYSGLQGQFF. Here the CDR3 DNA reads TGTGCCAGCAGTTACAGCGGCCTACAGGGGCAGTTCTTC.

The chain is built from TRBV19 and TRBJ2-5, with D maybe TRBD1 (6 bases). There are 14 residues in the CDR3. Trimming pared 7 bases from V and 0 bases from J, leaving 12 bases between. The germline V gene encodes CDR1 LNHDA and CDR2 SQIVND (reference sequence). As DNA, the CDR3 is TGTGCCAGTAAAGGAACAGGGTACCAAGAGACCCAGTACTTC. Translation: CASKGTGYQETQYF.

This clonotype was counted a few times. The genes are TRBV7-9 and TRBJ2-6; the D is unclear. In germline, CDR1 is SEHNR, CDR2 FQNEAQ (reference sequence). Trimming removed 5 bases at V and 1 base at J, with 12 bases between. The CDR3 extends over 16 amino acids. The CDR3: CASSIRDKSGANVLTF. The CDR3 DNA reads as TGTGCCAGCAGCATCCGCGACAAGTCTGGGGCCAACGTCCTGACTTTC.

V usage is TRBV7-9 and J usage is TRBJ2-3; D gene uncertain. This CDR3 is built from 14 residues. The germline CDR1 and CDR2 sequences are SEHNR and FQNEAQ (reference sequence). The germline V and J ends were trimmed by 7 bases and 6 bases, with 17 bases remaining between them. The CDR3 is CASNQTLDSDTQYF. The DNA for the CDR3 is TGTGCCAGCAACCAAACCCTAGACTCTGATACGCAGTATTTT.

At least ten counts were recorded for this clonotype. The chain uses TRBV27 and TRBJ2-5, with D uncertain. The CDR3 runs to 13 residues. Germline V gene data show CDR1 as MNHEY and CDR2 as SMNVEV (reference sequence). The V gene lost 4 bases and the J gene lost 5 bases, with 11 bases spanning the gap. CDR3: CASSWTLAETQYF. The CDR3 nucleotides read TGTGCCAGCAGTTGGACCCTTGCGGAGACCCAGTACTTC.

This clonotype has just a few counts. The chain recombines TRBV7-3 with TRBJ2-7; no clear D gene. This CDR3 is built from 15 residues. Germline assignment: CDR1 SGHTA and CDR2 FQGTGA. Trimming removed 1 base at V and 2 bases at J, with 12 bases between. The DNA of the CDR3 is TGTGCCAGCAGCTTAATTAAGGGTTCTCCCTACGAGCAGTACTTC. This gives the protein CASSLIKGSPYEQYF.

This clonotype was found many times. V and J are TRBV7-4 and TRBJ2-6; a possible D gene is TRBD1 (6 bases). Trimming removed 5 bases at V and 3 bases at J, with 14 bases between. Germline loops: CDR1 SGHVT, CDR2 SQSDAQ. The CDR3 loop spans 16 amino acids. CDR3 sequence: CASSNGTGRGANVLTF. The CDR3 coding sequence is TGTGCCAGCAGCAATGGAACAGGGCGTGGGGCCAACGTCCTGACTTTC.

This clonotype was observed a few times. The J gene is TRBJ2-7, the V gene TRBV7-2, with 11 bases that match TRBD1. The DNA end favors TRBJ2-5, so the J call may be wrong. Germline CDR1 is SGHTA and CDR2 is FQGNSA. The CDR3 is 16 residues long. The CDR3 sequence is CASSSTPDRGRETQYF. The CDR3 coding sequence is TGTGCCAGCAGCTCAACCCCGGACAGGGGGCGCGAGACCCAGTACTTC.

This clonotype came up a few times. This rearrangement joins TRBV7-6 to TRBJ2-7; 7 nucleotides line up with TRBD1. Germline V CDR1 and CDR2: SGHVS, FNYEAQ. V was pared by 3 bases and J by 7 bases, with 9 bases of the junction left unmatched. This CDR3 has 14 amino acids. The CDR3 sequence is CASSLRTGFAEQYF. The CDR3 nucleotides are TGTGCCAGCAGCTTGCGGACAGGATTTGCTGAGCAGTACTTC.

The V and J genes are TRBV5-1 and TRBJ2-1; D unresolved. The CDR3 is made up of 13 amino acids. Trimming shortened V by 4 bases and J by 9 bases, and 14 bases separated the two germline ends. CDR1 is SGHRS, CDR2 YFSETQ, per germline. CDR3 sequence reads: CASSLLRTGEQFF. The CDR3 DNA reads as TGCGCCAGCAGCCTGCTTCGGACGGGTGAGCAGTTCTTC.

Worth noting for this clonotype: Sequence at one end of the junction differs from germline and may be a read error. This rearrangement joins TRBV2 to TRBJ2-7, with 11 positions matching TRBD2. CDR1 is SNHLY, CDR2 FYNNEI, per germline. The CDR3 spans 14 residues. Here the CDR3 DNA reads TGTGCCAGCAGCACTAGCGGGAGTTCCTTCGAGCAGTACTTC. Translating it yields CASSTSGSSFEQYF.

The rearrangement uses TRBV28 and TRBJ2-1; TRBD2 matches 10 bases. Germline V gives CDR1 MDHEN, CDR2 SYDVKM. The CDR3 spans 17 residues. V lost 1 base to trimming and J lost 4 bases; unmatched junction nucleotides: 7. The CDR3 region has the DNA TGTGCCAGCAGTTTATCCATTCGGACTAGCGGTTACAATGAGCAGTTCTTC. It codes for CASSLSIRTSGYNEQFF.

The chain is built from TRBV2 and TRBJ2-5, with 8 bases that match TRBD1. The germline CDR1 and CDR2 sequences are SNHLY and FYNNEI. This CDR3 has 15 residues. The V segment lost 6 bases and the J segment 0 bases; nucleotides outside the gene matches: 6. The CDR3 nucleotides read TGTGCCAGCAGGGAAACAGGGGGTCACCAAGAGACCCAGTACTTC. It codes for CASRETGGHQETQYF.

The rearrangement links TRBV6-1 to TRBJ1-2; D uncertain. The CDR3 length is 14 residues. The ends were cut back, 0 bases at V and 6 bases at J, with 11 bases in the middle. CDR1 and CDR2 from the germline V gene are MNHNS and SASEGT. The CDR3 region is CASSEALRLDGYTF. The DNA for the CDR3 is TGTGCCAGCAGTGAAGCGCTTCGATTGGATGGCTACACCTTC.

The V and J genes are TRBV10-2 and TRBJ2-3; 9 nucleotides line up with TRBD2. From germline, CDR1 is WSHSY and CDR2 SAAADI. V dropped 0 bases and J dropped 6; count of bases not matched to a gene: 7. The CDR3 is 16 residues long. The CDR3 spells CASSESRSGRKDTQYF. CDR3 sequence (DNA): TGCGCCAGCAGTGAGTCGAGGAGCGGGAGGAAGGATACGCAGTATTTT.

The DNA for the CDR3 is TGTGCCAGCAGCCACCGGGGCCAAGAGACCCAGTACTTC. It encodes CASSHRGQETQYF. The J gene is TRBJ2-5, the V gene TRBV3-1; D may be TRBD2 (5 bases). With 3 bases removed from V and 1 base from J, the gap between germline ends came to 6 bases. The CDR3 runs to 13 residues. Germline-derived CDR1 and CDR2 are LGHDT and YNNKEL (reference sequence).

The chain links TRBV5-5 to TRBJ2-4; TRBD1 or TRBD2 may be the D gene (5 bases each). V was shortened by 6 bases and J by 5 bases, with 12 bases between the two germline ends. Germline assignment: CDR1 SGHKS and CDR2 YYEKEE (reference sequence). The CDR3 length is 13 residues. CDR3 DNA: TGTGCCAGCAACCGGGTGGGGGAAAACATTCAGTACTTC. Its protein is CASNRVGENIQYF.

This clonotype was observed a handful of times. The V and J genes are TRBV3-1 and TRBJ2-4, with a tentative D call TRBD2 (5 bases). Near its end, the DNA agrees better with TRBJ2-7, so the J call may be wrong. The CDR3 is 14 amino acids. Germline V gene data show CDR1 as LGHDT and CDR2 as YNNKEL (reference sequence). The CDR3 nucleotides are TGTGCCAGCAGCCTCGGGATTTTAGGCTACGAGCAGTACTTC. Its protein product is CASSLGILGYEQYF.